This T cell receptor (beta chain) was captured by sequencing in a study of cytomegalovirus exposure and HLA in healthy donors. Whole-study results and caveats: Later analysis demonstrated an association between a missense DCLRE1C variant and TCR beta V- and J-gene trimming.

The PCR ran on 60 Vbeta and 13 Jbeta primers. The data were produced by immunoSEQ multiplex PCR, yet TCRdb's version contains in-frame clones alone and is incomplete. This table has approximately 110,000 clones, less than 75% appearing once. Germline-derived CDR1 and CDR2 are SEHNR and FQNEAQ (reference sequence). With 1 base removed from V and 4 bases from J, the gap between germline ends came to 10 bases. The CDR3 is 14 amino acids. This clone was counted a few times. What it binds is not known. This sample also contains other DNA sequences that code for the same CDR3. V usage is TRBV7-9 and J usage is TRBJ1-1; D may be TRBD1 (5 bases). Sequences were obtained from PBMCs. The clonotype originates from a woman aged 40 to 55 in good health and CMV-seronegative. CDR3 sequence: CASSLGGEGTEAFF. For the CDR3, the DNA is TGTGCCAGCAGCTTAGGGGGGGAGGGCACTGAAGCTTTCTTT.